This passage covers 5 T cell receptor beta chains from one sample sequenced in a study of metastatic and nonmetastatic thyroid tumors. With MiXCR, TCRdb reprocessed the PCR reads. Of roughly 25,000 clones detected, 20% to 25% appear once; the ten largest clones hold approximately 30%. Thyroid surgery was preceded by no treatment in any patient. The sample was blood. All receptors come from a male donor with papillary thyroid cancer or a benign thyroid nodule (not recorded which). Some clones in this sample may be carry-over from other donors' samples.

This clone was observed many times. V gene TRBV4-2 combines with J gene TRBJ2-3; tentatively, D is TRBD2 (5 bases). This CDR3 is built from 19 residues. Per the germline V gene, CDR1 is LGHNA and CDR2 is YNFKEQ. Between the trimmed V and J ends, which lost 1 base and 3 bases, there was a span of 23 bases. CDR3 nucleotide sequence: TGTGCCAGCAGCCAAGTGAGCGCTAGCCGGAATTCCCCAACAGATACGCAGTATTTT. It specifies CASSQVSASRNSPTDTQYF.

This clone was seen ten or more times. The chain uses TRBV27 and TRBJ1-1, with TRBD1 matching over 9 bases. CDR1 and CDR2 (germline): MNHEY, SMNVEV (reference sequence). The CDR3 is 15 residues long. After removal of 4 bases from V and 4 bases from J, the junction contained 7 bases not matched to a gene. CDR3 sequence: CASSYDRGMATEAFF. The CDR3 DNA reads TGTGCCAGCAGTTACGACAGGGGGATGGCCACTGAAGCTTTCTTT.

A note on this clone: The junction departs from germline at one end; a sequencing error may be responsible. Different DNA sequences within this sample yield the same CDR3. V gene TRBV2 combines with J gene TRBJ2-3; 8 nucleotides align to TRBD1. This CDR3 contains 14 residues. Germline lookup yields CDR1 SNHLY and CDR2 FYNNEI. In DNA form, the CDR3 reads TGTGCCAGCAGACAGGGGGTTCGGGCAGATACACAGTATTTT. Encoded protein: CASRQGVRADTQYF.

The chain carries TRBV2 and TRBJ2-1, with TRBD2 as a possible D gene (6 bases). Germline CDR1 and CDR2: SNHLY and FYNNEI. Trimming pared 7 bases from V and 12 bases from J, leaving 16 bases between. This CDR3 has 12 amino acids. The DNA of the CDR3 is TGTGCCAGCACCACGGGGGTTAGTGGGCAGTTCTTC. It yields the protein CASTTGVSGQFF.

Of note for this clone: At one boundary the junction diverges from the germline segment, which might be a read error. The chain has TRBV28 and TRBJ1-1, with D unresolved. CDR1 is MDHEN and CDR2 is SYDVKM in the germline V gene. This CDR3 is built from 14 residues. The DNA for the CDR3 is TGTGCCAGCTGTTTATCGGGTAAGGTCACTGCAGCTTTCTTT. Its protein is CASCLSGKVTAAFF.